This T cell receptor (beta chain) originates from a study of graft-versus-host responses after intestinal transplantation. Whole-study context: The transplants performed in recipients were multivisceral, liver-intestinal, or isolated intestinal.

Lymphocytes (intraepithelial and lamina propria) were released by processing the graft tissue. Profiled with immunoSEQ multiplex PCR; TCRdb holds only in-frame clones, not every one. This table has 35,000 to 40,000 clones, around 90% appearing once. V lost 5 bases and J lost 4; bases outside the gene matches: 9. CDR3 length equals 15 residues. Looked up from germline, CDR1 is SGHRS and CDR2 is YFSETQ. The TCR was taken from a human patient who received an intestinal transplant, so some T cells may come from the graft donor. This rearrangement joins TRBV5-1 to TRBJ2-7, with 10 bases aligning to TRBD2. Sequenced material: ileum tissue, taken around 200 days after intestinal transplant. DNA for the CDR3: TGCGCCAGCAGGGTGACCCCTAGCGGGAGTTACGAGCAGTACTTC. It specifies CASRVTPSGSYEQYF.